A selection of T cell receptor beta chains follows, all from one sample in a study of blood T cell repertoires in COVID-19. Generated by immunoSEQ multiplex PCR, the TCRdb table keeps only in-frame clones and is missing some. The data hold under 250,000 clones, with around 85% observed a single time. What was sequenced was peripheral blood. The receptors derive from a man between 45 and 60 years old with COVID-19, enrolled during active disease. Each CDR3 is given with its conserved first and last residue. Each record gives: CDR3 length, J gene, D gene, V gene, clone size, CDR3 DNA, CDR3 protein. A D gene is named only where the DNA matches it firmly. Size tells how often a clone was seen (once, few, many) or the class of an expanded clone, and some rows leave it out.

14,TRBJ1-2,-,TRBV7-9,few,TGTGCCTCGGACCCCATGCAGGGTAACTATGGCTACACCTTC,CASDPMQGNYGYTF
14,TRBJ2-3,-,TRBV5-8,-,TGTGCCAGCAGACATAGGACAACCACAGATACGCAGTATTTT,CASRHRTTTDTQYF
14,TRBJ1-2,-,TRBV7-3,few,TGTGCCAGCAGCCCCCAGGGTTCTTCGGTGAGCTACACCTTC,CASSPQGSSVSYTF
13,TRBJ2-1,TRBD2,TRBV6-5,-,TGTGCCAGCAGGCTAGCGGGGGGCAATGAGCAGTTCTTC,CASRLAGGNEQFF
14,TRBJ1-4,-,TRBV15,-,TGTGCCACCAGCGGAAGGGGCGGAGTTGAAAAACTGTTTTTT,CATSGRGGVEKLFF
16,TRBJ2-5,-,TRBV9,-,TGTGCCAGCAGCCTCTCCCCCCATCGGTTTGCAGAGACCCAGTACTTC,CASSLSPHRFAETQYF
11,TRBJ1-1,-,TRBV19,once,TGTGCCAGTTACAGGGCTACTGAAGCTTTCTTT,CASYRATEAFF
9,TRBJ2-1,-,TRBV7-9,once,TGTGCCAGCAGCCCTCTTCTGTTCTTC,CASSPLLFF
11,TRBJ1-2,-,TRBV19,-,TGTGCCAGTAACCACAGGGATCGCTACACCTTC,CASNHRDRYTF
12,TRBJ1-5,-,TRBV25-1,-,TGTGCCAGCAGATCCCAAAATCAGCCCCAGCATTTT,CASRSQNQPQHF
14,TRBJ2-5,-,TRBV5-3,-,TGTGCCAGAAGCTGTTCCGGACAGCAAGAGACCCAGTACTTC,CARSCSGQQETQYF
14,TRBJ1-6,-,TRBV14,few,TGTGCCAGCAGCCAAGCAGGGTTCTATTCACCCCTCCACTTT,CASSQAGFYSPLHF
14,TRBJ1-1,-,TRBV19,-,TGTGCCAGTAGTGTGGGACTCATGTACACTGAAGCTTTCTTT,CASSVGLMYTEAFF
16,TRBJ2-1,TRBD2,TRBV7-2,-,TGTGCCAGCAGCTTAAGAGGGACTAGGCAATACAATGAGCAGTTCTTC,CASSLRGTRQYNEQFF
18,TRBJ2-5,TRBD2,TRBV24-1,-,TGTGCCACCAGTCAACCACAGGGGAGCGGGGGGGCCCAAGAGACCCAGTACTTC,CATSQPQGSGGAQETQYF
15,TRBJ2-5,TRBD1,TRBV28,-,TGTGCCAGCAGTTCGGGACAGGGCTTTCGGGAGACCCAGTACTTC,CASSSGQGFRETQYF